Below, 8 T cell receptor beta chains from the same sample are listed, as sequenced in a study of blood T cell repertoires in COVID-19. Using immunoSEQ multiplex PCR, the repertoire was profiled, and TCRdb retains in-frame clones only, with some absent. The table has about 120,000 clones, 85% seen once. Input material: peripheral blood. The source is a man older than 75 with acute or convalescent COVID-19.

The chain links TRBV7-9 to TRBJ1-1; D may be TRBD1 (5 bases). This CDR3 is built from 15 residues. The germline gives CDR1 SEHNR, CDR2 FQNEAQ (reference sequence). The V end was cut by 6 bases, the J end by 0 bases, with 14 bases between. CDR3 nucleotide sequence: TGTGCCAGCAGTTTCACGACAGAGATGAACACTGAAGCTTTCTTT. Its protein product is CASSFTTEMNTEAFF. Full variable domain (outside the CDR3, taken from reference TRBV7-9 and TRBJ1-1): DTGVSQNPRHKITKRGQNVTFRCDPISEHNRLYWYRQTLGQGPEFLTYFQNEAQLEKSRLLSDRFSAERPKGSFSTLEIQRTEQGDSAMYLCASSFTTEMNTEAFFGQGTRLTVV.

The chain uses TRBV2 and TRBJ1-4; D is uncertain. Germline-derived CDR1 and CDR2 are SNHLY and FYNNEI. This CDR3 comprises 15 residues. V shed 7 bases and J shed 3 bases, with 15 bases lying between them. This CDR3 reads CASNTLGASNEKLFF. CDR3 in DNA: TGTGCCAGCAACACCCTGGGAGCGTCTAATGAAAAACTGTTTTTT.

J is TRBJ1-2 and V is TRBV11-2; 8 bases agree with TRBD1. The CDR3 has 18 residues. Germline values: CDR1 SGHAT, CDR2 FQNNGV. The J segment lost 1 base and the V segment lost 2 bases, leaving 12 bases of the junction unmatched. The CDR3 DNA sequence: TGTGCCAGCAGCTTAATAAGGACAGGGATGGGGGGTAACTATGGCTACACCTTC. Amino acid sequence: CASSLIRTGMGGNYGYTF.

This chain uses TRBV9 with TRBJ1-1; 7 bases fit TRBD1. Unmatched junction bases numbered 6, after V lost 0 bases and J lost 7 bases. Germline CDR1 reads SGDLS; CDR2 reads YYNGEE. The CDR3 is 14 residues long. CDR3 protein: CASSVGPDRVEAFF. The CDR3 DNA is TGTGCCAGCAGCGTAGGACCCGACAGGGTTGAAGCTTTCTTT.

The chain uses TRBV28 and TRBJ1-5; TRBD1 might be the D (6 bases). Trimming removed 7 bases at V and 2 bases at J, with 15 bases between. In germline, CDR1 is MDHEN, CDR2 SYDVKM. This CDR3 contains 15 residues. The DNA of the CDR3 is TGTGCCAGCATATCAGCGGGGGCTGGCAATCAGCCCCAGCATTTT. Translated, it gives CASISAGAGNQPQHF.

This rearrangement joins TRBV7-8 to TRBJ2-7, with 8 bases identical to TRBD2. Germline CDR1 reads SGHVS; CDR2 reads FQNEAQ. CDR3 length: 13 amino acids. The CDR3 nucleotides are TGTGCAGCGGGGGCACCTCGCTCCTACGAGCAGTACTTC. Translation gives CAAGAPRSYEQYF.

The chain is built from TRBV3-1 (or the pseudogene TRBV3-2) and TRBJ1-1, with TRBD1 as a possible D gene (6 bases). With 5 bases removed from V and 4 bases from J, the gap between germline ends came to 20 bases. The CDR3 spans 16 residues. Per germline, CDR1 LGHDT and CDR2 YNNKEL (reference sequence). CDR3 bases: TGTGCCAGCAGCGCCCGTACAGGGAGTTGGACCACTGAAGCTTTCTTT. Translated: CASSARTGSWTTEAFF.

The V gene is TRBV29-1, the J gene TRBJ1-2; D unresolved. The CDR3 length is 11 residues. Deletions cut 4 bases from V and 4 bases from J, with 7 bases between. Per the germline V gene, CDR1 is SQVTM and CDR2 is ANQGSEA. In DNA form, the CDR3 reads TGCAGCGTTGGAGACGGCTATGGCTACACCTTC. This encodes CSVGDGYGYTF.